The present entry profiles one T cell receptor beta chain with its context. Its antigen is currently unknown. This sample stems from a study of T cells in localized non-small cell lung cancer. Findings and caveats of the study: Out of the top 100 tumor clones, a median approximately 50 were seen in adjacent lung. Measurement of T cell clonality placed uninvolved adjacent lung highest, above the level in tumor. Higher adjacent-lung clonality was associated with shorter survival.

Profiling relied on immunoSEQ multiplex PCR, and the TCRdb table lists in-frame clones only, not all of them. Of several thousand clones in the sample, roughly a third were seen once. The receptor comes from a female donor older than 55 with stage I lung adenocarcinoma. The specimen comprised lung tumor tissue, sampled before any cancer treatment.

The CDR3 sequence: CASSLPTGRNLDTEAFF. DNA for the CDR3: TGCGCCAGCAGCCTCCCGACGGGACGAAATCTGGACACTGAAGCTTTCTTT. The chain joins TRBV5-1 to TRBJ1-1; D might be TRBD1 (5 bases). The V gene lost 4 bases and the J gene lost 3 bases, with 22 bases spanning the gap. Germline assignment: CDR1 SGHRS and CDR2 YFSETQ. The CDR3 has 17 residues.